These 27 T cell receptor beta chains were sequenced from one sample in a study of cytomegalovirus exposure and HLA in healthy donors. PCR amplification relied on 60 Vbeta primers (plus 13 Jbeta primers). Measured with immunoSEQ multiplex PCR; TCRdb has only the in-frame clones, and not every one. Its listing shows 150,000 to 200,000 clones. What was sequenced was PBMCs. These receptors came from a man aged 25 to 40 in good health and CMV-seronegative.

Details on this clone: The junction shows a germline mismatch at one end, possibly a read error. The rearrangement links TRBV6-1 to TRBJ1-1; possibly TRBD1 for D (5 bases). Germline values: CDR1 MNHNS, CDR2 SASEGT. This CDR3 spans 14 amino acids. CDR3 nucleotide sequence: TGTGCCAGCAGTAAAGCATCAGGGAAAGTCGAAGCTTTCTTT. Its protein product is CASSKASGKVEAFF.

J is TRBJ2-5 and V is TRBV5-1; perhaps TRBD1 as D (5 bases). CDR1 SGHRS and CDR2 YFSETQ come from the germline V gene. This CDR3 comprises 14 residues. The V gene lost 4 bases and the J gene lost 5 bases, with 15 bases spanning the gap. The CDR3 is CASSTGHSGETQYF. In nucleotides, the CDR3 is TGCGCCAGCAGCACCGGACACTCTGGGGAGACCCAGTACTTC.

The gene calls are TRBV6-5 and TRBJ1-5; 7 nucleotides agree with TRBD1. The V and J ends lost 0 bases and 5 bases, in that order; junction bases with no gene match: 4. CDR3 length equals 15 residues. CDR1 is MNHEY and CDR2 is SVGAGI in the germline V gene. The CDR3 protein is CASSYSNTGDQPQHF. DNA for the CDR3: TGTGCCAGCAGTTACTCGAACACAGGGGATCAGCCCCAGCATTTT.

The chain links TRBV6-5 to TRBJ1-1; no clear D gene. In germline, CDR1 is MNHEY, CDR2 SVGAGI. V lost 6 bases, J lost 2 bases, and 10 bases lay in between. The length of the CDR3 is 13 residues. The CDR3 loop reads CASSPPLNTEAFF. DNA of the CDR3: TGTGCCAGCAGCCCCCCTTTAAACACTGAAGCTTTCTTT.

The gene calls are TRBV2 and TRBJ2-1, with D possibly matching TRBD2 (6 bases). The V and J ends lost 11 bases and 5 bases respectively, with 13 bases between them. Germline CDR1 and CDR2: SNHLY and FYNNEI. This CDR3 has 12 residues. The chain's CDR3 is CAGGTSHNEQFF. The CDR3 region has the DNA TGTGCCGGCGGGACTTCGCACAATGAGCAGTTCTTC.

The J gene is TRBJ1-1, the V gene TRBV5-1; D ambiguous. The CDR3 sequence is 14 residues long. Germline V gives CDR1 SGHRS, CDR2 YFSETQ. V gave up 5 bases and J gave up 1 base, with 12 bases separating them. CDR3 residues: CASRLTLTNTEAFF. The CDR3 DNA sequence: TGCGCCAGCAGGTTGACTCTTACGAACACTGAAGCTTTCTTT.

This chain uses TRBV7-9 with TRBJ2-3, with D possibly matching TRBD2 (5 bases). The CDR3 has 12 residues. Germline V lookup: CDR1 SEHNR, CDR2 FQNEAQ (reference sequence). V lost 6 bases, J lost 4 bases, and 8 bases lay in between. CDR3 sequence: CASRRAPDTQYF. CDR3 bases: TGTGCCAGCAGGCGGGCCCCAGATACGCAGTATTTT.

The rearrangement joins TRBV19 to TRBJ1-2, with D possibly TRBD1 on 6 matching bases. The CDR3 extends over 14 amino acids. Germline CDR1 reads LNHDA; CDR2 reads SQIVND (reference sequence). The V end lost 6 bases, the J end lost 4 bases, and 15 bases lay between the germline ends. CDR3 DNA sequence: TGTGCCAGTAGGCCGAGGGGGGGTGCCTATGGCTACACCTTC. Encoded protein: CASRPRGGAYGYTF.

As concerns this clone: In the same sample, other DNA sequences code for this CDR3. This chain uses TRBV15 with TRBJ1-2; D not certain. Trimming shortened V by 0 bases and J by 0 bases, and 17 bases separated the two germline ends. The CDR3 runs to 18 residues. Germline assignment: CDR1 LNHNV and CDR2 YYDKDF (reference sequence). The CDR3 DNA sequence: TGTGCCACCAGCAGAGAGAGAGGTCGACTTCAATCTAACTATGGCTACACCTTC. It translates to CATSRERGRLQSNYGYTF.

The V and J genes are TRBV2 and TRBJ2-1; D gene unclear. In germline, CDR1 is SNHLY, CDR2 FYNNEI. V lost 6 bases, J lost 5 bases, and 14 bases lay in between. The CDR3 contains 14 residues. The CDR3 DNA is TGTGCCAGCAGGTATCGGTCGACTGACAATGAGCAGTTCTTC. Translation: CASRYRSTDNEQFF.

This chain links TRBV7-2 with TRBJ1-5, with a possible D match to TRBD1 (6 bases). Trimming shortened V by 5 bases and J by 1 base, and 9 bases separated the two germline ends. This CDR3 comprises 14 residues. Germline CDR1 SGHTA, CDR2 FQGNSA. CDR3 in amino acids: CASSQDRSNQPQHF. DNA for the CDR3: TGTGCCAGCAGCCAGGACAGAAGCAATCAGCCCCAGCATTTT. Full variable domain (rest looked up from reference TRBV7-2 and TRBJ1-5): GAGVSQSPSNKVTEKGKDVELRCDPISGHTALYWYRQSLGQGLEFLIYFQGNSAPDKSGLPSDRFSAERTGGSVSTLTIQRTQQEDSAVYLCASSQDRSNQPQHFGDGTRLSIL.

The V and J genes are TRBV19 and TRBJ2-7; the match to TRBD2 covers 8 bases. CDR3 length equals 13 residues. The V gene end was trimmed by 7 bases and the J gene end by 1 base; junction bases not matched to a gene: 3. CDR1 LNHDA and CDR2 SQIVND come from the germline V gene (reference sequence). The CDR3 sequence: CASTSSGSYEQYF. The CDR3 nucleotides read TGTGCCAGTACGTCTAGCGGGTCCTACGAGCAGTACTTC.

V usage is TRBV19 and J usage is TRBJ2-2; 8 positions agree with TRBD2. The CDR3 covers 18 residues. Germline V gene data show CDR1 as LNHDA and CDR2 as SQIVND (reference sequence). V was clipped by 7 bases and J by 0 bases; unmatched bases: 13. The CDR3 bases are TGTGCCAGTACGGGGGGGCAGCAAGCGGGAGCGAACACCGGGGAGCTGTTTTTT. Translation: CASTGGQQAGANTGELFF.

The gene calls are TRBV5-6 and TRBJ1-4, with TRBD1 matching 11 bases. Germline CDR1 and CDR2: SGHDT and YYEEEE. CDR3 length equals 16 residues. V lost 3 bases, J lost 0 bases, and 1 base stayed unmatched. CDR3 nucleotide sequence: TGTGCCAGCAGCTGGGGACAGGGGGCAACTAATGAAAAACTGTTTTTT. Translation gives CASSWGQGATNEKLFF.

The V and J genes are TRBV29-1 and TRBJ1-5; no definite D call. There are 14 residues in the CDR3. Germline CDR1 reads SQVTM; CDR2 reads ANQGSEA. V was cut by 3 bases and J by 0 bases, with 9 bases left in between. CDR3 amino acids: CSVDEPGSNQPQHF. Here the CDR3 DNA reads TGCAGCGTTGACGAGCCGGGTAGCAATCAGCCCCAGCATTTT.

The V call is TRBV30, the J call TRBJ1-1; 9 bases are shared with TRBD1. Trimming at V came to 1 base and at J to 7 bases, leaving 4 bases not matched to a gene. The germline V gene has CDR1 GTSNPN and CDR2 SVGIG (reference sequence). The CDR3 loop spans 13 amino acids. CDR3 sequence: CAWSGGTGSEAFF. The CDR3 region has the DNA TGTGCCTGGAGTGGGGGGACAGGGAGTGAAGCTTTCTTT.

The V gene is TRBV7-6, the J gene TRBJ2-1; D is possibly TRBD2 (6 bases). V lost 4 bases to trimming and J lost 8 bases, with 18 bases between them. CDR3 length equals 15 residues. Germline CDR1 is SGHVS and CDR2 is FNYEAQ. CDR3 loop: CASSYRDSYTDEQFF. Written as DNA, the CDR3 is TGTGCCAGCAGCTACCGGGACTCCTATACGGATGAGCAGTTCTTC.

The chain couples TRBV6-1 to TRBJ2-2; D remains ambiguous. The V end was cut by 10 bases, the J end by 3 bases, with 15 bases between. Germline V gene sequence: CDR1 MNHNS, CDR2 SASEGT. CDR3 length equals 14 residues. The CDR3 coding sequence is TGTGCCACCTGCTCTAGAACGGACACCGGGGAGCTGTTTTTT. Its translation: CATCSRTDTGELFF.

The chain recombines TRBV4-3 with TRBJ2-2, with a weak D call TRBD1 (6 bases). This CDR3 is 15 amino acids long. V gave up 3 bases and J gave up 2 bases, with 10 bases separating them. Germline CDR1 LGHNA, CDR2 YSLEER. The CDR3 reads CASSQGARNTGELFF. In nucleotides, the CDR3 is TGCGCCAGCAGCCAGGGGGCTAGAAACACCGGGGAGCTGTTTTTT.

V gene TRBV18 combines with J gene TRBJ2-7, with 8 positions matching TRBD1. V was clipped by 5 bases and J by 6 bases; unmatched bases: 6. The CDR3 has 13 residues. Germline V gives CDR1 KGHSH, CDR2 LQKENI. CDR3 in amino acids: CASSVRQGFEQYF. The CDR3 region has the DNA TGTGCCAGCTCAGTAAGACAGGGGTTCGAGCAGTACTTC.

This chain links TRBV18 with TRBJ1-1; D is unclear. Germline V gives CDR1 KGHSH, CDR2 LQKENI. The CDR3 is 14 amino acids. V lost 8 bases to trimming and J lost 5 bases, with 18 bases between them. The CDR3 region is CASAANQQRTEAFF. In DNA form, the CDR3 reads TGTGCCAGCGCCGCCAACCAACAGAGAACTGAAGCTTTCTTT.

The chain carries TRBV19 and TRBJ1-5, with D unresolved. The CDR3 is 14 amino acids. The V end was cut by 0 bases, the J end by 1 base, with 4 bases between. Per the germline V gene, CDR1 is LNHDA and CDR2 is SQIVND (reference sequence). CDR3 in DNA: TGTGCCAGTAGTATAGAACGGAGCAATCAGCCCCAGCATTTT. This encodes CASSIERSNQPQHF. The variable domain in full, with the rest retrieved from reference TRBV19 and TRBJ1-5, is DGGITQSPKYLFRKEGQNVTLSCEQNLNHDAMYWYRQDPGQGLRLIYYSQIVNDFQKGDIAEGYSVSREKKESFPLTVTSAQKNPTAFYLCASSIERSNQPQHFGDGTRLSIL.

The rearrangement joins TRBV7-2 to TRBJ2-1; 7 bases are a match to TRBD1. V was pared by 5 bases and J by 2 bases, with 15 bases of the junction left unmatched. Per the germline V gene, CDR1 is SGHTA and CDR2 is FQGNSA. The CDR3 has 18 residues. CDR3 amino acids: CASSLTIFTGDPYNEQFF. For the CDR3, the DNA is TGTGCCAGCAGCCTAACAATTTTTACAGGGGACCCCTACAATGAGCAGTTCTTC.

This chain connects TRBV7-8 to TRBJ1-4; 7 bases fit TRBD1. This CDR3 is 14 amino acids long. Germline lookup yields CDR1 SGHVS and CDR2 FQNEAQ. After removal of 5 bases from V and 5 bases from J, the junction contained 5 bases not matched to a gene. DNA of the CDR3: TGTGCCAGCAGCCGGGGACAGAGGAATGAAAAACTGTTTTTT. Translation: CASSRGQRNEKLFF.

The chain employs TRBV5-1 and TRBJ2-7; TRBD2 agrees at 8 bases. The CDR3 spans 13 residues. With V trimmed by 3 bases and J by 3 bases, 2 bases remained unmatched. CDR1 SGHRS and CDR2 YFSETQ come from the germline V gene. The CDR3 is CASSSGGGYEQYF. In nucleotides, the CDR3 is TGCGCCAGCAGCTCGGGGGGGGGCTACGAGCAGTACTTC.

V gene TRBV6-6 combines with J gene TRBJ1-2; no firm D call. The CDR3 spans 12 residues. Germline values: CDR1 MNHNY, CDR2 SVGAGI (reference sequence). V was cut by 2 bases and J by 7 bases, with 8 bases left in between. The CDR3 loop is CASSYAGVGYTF. The CDR3 DNA is TGTGCCAGCAGTTACGCGGGAGTTGGCTACACCTTC.

This rearrangement joins TRBV27 to TRBJ2-1; no clear D. Trimming cost V 5 bases and J 8 bases, with 13 bases left between them. The CDR3 has 13 amino acids. The germline V gene has CDR1 MNHEY and CDR2 SMNVEV (reference sequence). The CDR3 reads CASSGPPWYEQFF. The DNA for the CDR3 is TGTGCCAGCAGTGGCCCCCCCTGGTATGAGCAGTTCTTC.